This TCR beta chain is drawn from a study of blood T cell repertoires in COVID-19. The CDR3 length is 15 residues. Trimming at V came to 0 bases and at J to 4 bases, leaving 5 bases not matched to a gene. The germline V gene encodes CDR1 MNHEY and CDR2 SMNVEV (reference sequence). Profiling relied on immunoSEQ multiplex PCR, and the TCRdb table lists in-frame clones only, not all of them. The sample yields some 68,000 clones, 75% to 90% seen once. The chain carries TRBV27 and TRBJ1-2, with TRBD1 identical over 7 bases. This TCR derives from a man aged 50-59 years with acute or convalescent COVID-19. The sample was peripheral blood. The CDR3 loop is CASSLSRDRFYGYTF. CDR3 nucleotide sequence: TGTGCCAGCAGTTTATCCAGGGACAGATTCTATGGCTACACCTTC.